The clone carrying this T cell receptor (beta chain) was detected ten times or more. This record comes from a study of T cells in Graves' hyperthyroidism and ophthalmopathy. What was amplified from RNA transcripts were TCR beta CDR3 regions. HTBI primers were employed in a first-round RT-PCR of the TCR CDR3. TCRdb re-analysed the multiplex PCR reads in MiXCR, keeping a single row per CDR3 protein. This sample has under 200,000 distinct CDR3 sequences, with 8% to 9.5% found just once. Clinical symptoms, serum thyroxine and TRAb, thyroid ultrasound and orbital computed tomography together formed the diagnostic basis. Around 9.9 ml of fresh peripheral blood supplied the PBMCs. The CDR3 is made up of 14 amino acids. Germline-derived CDR1 and CDR2 are LNHDA and SQIVND (reference sequence). V dropped 7 bases and J dropped 4; count of bases not matched to a gene: 5.

The J gene is TRBJ1-5, the V gene TRBV19; 9 nucleotides line up with TRBD1. Sequencing was performed on blood. The sequence was collected from a woman aged 18-29 years with Graves' hyperthyroidism that later progressed to Graves' ophthalmopathy. CDR3: CASTGQGGNQPQHF. The CDR3 coding sequence is TGTGCCAGTACGGGACAGGGAGGTAATCAGCCCCAGCATTTT.